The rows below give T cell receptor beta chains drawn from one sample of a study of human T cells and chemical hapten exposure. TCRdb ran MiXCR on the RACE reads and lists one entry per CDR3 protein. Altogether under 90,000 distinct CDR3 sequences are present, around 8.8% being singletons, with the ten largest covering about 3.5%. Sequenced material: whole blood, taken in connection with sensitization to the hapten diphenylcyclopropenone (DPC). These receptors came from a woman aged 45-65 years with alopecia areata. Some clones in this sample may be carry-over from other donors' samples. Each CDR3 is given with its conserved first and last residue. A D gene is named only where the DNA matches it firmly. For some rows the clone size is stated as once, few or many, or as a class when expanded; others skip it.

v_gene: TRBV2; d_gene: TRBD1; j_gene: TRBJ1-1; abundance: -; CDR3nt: TGTGCCAGCAATGACCCTACAGGGGCCGCCACTGAAGCTTTCTTT; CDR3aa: CASNDPTGAATEAFF
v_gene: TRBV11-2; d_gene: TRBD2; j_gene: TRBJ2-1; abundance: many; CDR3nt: TGTGCCAGCATAGCGGGAGGGCCGGTCGGTGAGCAGTTCTTC; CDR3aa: CASIAGGPVGEQFF
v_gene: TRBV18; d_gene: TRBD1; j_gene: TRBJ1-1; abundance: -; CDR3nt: TGTGCCAGCTCCAACGACCAGGACAGGAGGAACACTGAAGCTTTCTTT; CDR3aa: CASSNDQDRRNTEAFF
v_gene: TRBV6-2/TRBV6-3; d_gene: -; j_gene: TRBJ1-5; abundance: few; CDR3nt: TGTGCCAGCAGTTACGGGGCAGTCCAGCATTTT; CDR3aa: CASSYGAVQHF
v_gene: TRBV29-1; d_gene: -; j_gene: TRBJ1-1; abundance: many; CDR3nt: TGCAGCGCTGGGGCGGCTGGCACTGAAGCTTTCTTT; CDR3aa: CSAGAAGTEAFF
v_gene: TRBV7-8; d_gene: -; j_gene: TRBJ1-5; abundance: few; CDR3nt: TGTGCCAGCAGCTTAGAGGGTGGAGGGGGTAGCAATCAGCCCCAGCATTTT; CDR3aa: CASSLEGGGGSNQPQHF
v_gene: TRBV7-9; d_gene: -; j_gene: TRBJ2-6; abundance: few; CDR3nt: TGTGCCAGCGGCAGATCAACGGGTCTCTCTGGGGCCAACGTCCTGACTTTC; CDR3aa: CASGRSTGLSGANVLTF
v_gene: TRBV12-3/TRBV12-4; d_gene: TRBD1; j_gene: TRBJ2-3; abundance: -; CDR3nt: TGTGCCAGCAGTCACGGACAGGGGGGATTATATACGCAGTATTTT; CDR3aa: CASSHGQGGLYTQYF
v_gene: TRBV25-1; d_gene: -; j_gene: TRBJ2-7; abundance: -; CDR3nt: TGTGCCAGCAGAGGAAGAATGGGGCTCTCCTCCTACGAGCAGTACTTC; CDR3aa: CASRGRMGLSSYEQYF
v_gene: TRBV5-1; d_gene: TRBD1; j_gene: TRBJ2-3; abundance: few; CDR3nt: TGCGCCAGCAGCTTGGTTCCGGGACAGGGAAGCACAGATACGCAGTATTTT; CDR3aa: CASSLVPGQGSTDTQYF
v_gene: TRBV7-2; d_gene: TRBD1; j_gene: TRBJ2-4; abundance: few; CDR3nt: TGTGCCAGCAGAATACAGGGGGCCAAAAACATTCAGTACTTC; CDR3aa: CASRIQGAKNIQYF